These 19 T cell receptor beta chains share one sample of origin, sequenced in a study of T cell repertoires in cytomegalovirus infection. TCRdb reanalysed the reads using MiXCR and keeps one entry per CDR3 protein. Among 200,000 to 250,000 distinct CDR3 sequences listed, around 12% were seen once. Sequencing input: PBMCs. The receptor set was obtained from a human donor in good health (CMV status not recorded). Some clones in this sample may be carry-over from other donors' samples.

There are a few counts of this clonotype. The gene calls are TRBV20-1 and TRBJ1-2; D gene uncertain. The CDR3 has 12 residues. Germline CDR1 reads DFQATT; CDR2 reads SNEGSKA (reference sequence). With 3 bases removed from V and 0 bases from J, the gap between germline ends came to 5 bases. In DNA form, the CDR3 reads TGCAGTGCTAGCGTAACTAACTATGGCTACACCTTC. As protein: CSASVTNYGYTF.

Many counts were recorded for this clonotype. V is TRBV19 and J is TRBJ2-3; D not certain. Germline V gene lookup returns CDR1 LNHDA and CDR2 SQIVND (reference sequence). CDR3 length equals 13 residues. V was trimmed by 5 bases and J by 6 bases, leaving 12 bases between them. The CDR3 DNA reads TGTGCCAGTAGTCACCCCTACCGTGATACGCAGTATTTT. It specifies CASSHPYRDTQYF.

This clonotype has a count of ten or more. The genes are TRBV12-3 or TRBV12-4 and TRBJ1-6, with a tentative D call TRBD1 (5 bases). The ends were cut back, 6 bases at V and 13 bases at J, with 13 bases in the middle. The CDR3 is 12 amino acids. CDR3 region: CASSRDRQPLHF. In DNA, the CDR3 is TGTGCCAGCAGCCGGGACCGCCAGCCCCTCCACTTT.

The CDR3, as DNA: TGCAGCGTTGAAGGGAGCGCTAGCGGGGGGACAGATACGCAGTATTTT. Protein: CSVEGSASGGTDTQYF. This chain connects TRBV29-1 to TRBJ2-3, with 11 bases matching TRBD2. The CDR3 is 16 amino acids. Looked up from germline, CDR1 is SQVTM and CDR2 is ANQGSEA. Trimming removed 1 base from V and 3 bases from J; junction bases left unmatched: 6.

A few counts support this clonotype. The chain employs TRBV7-2 and TRBJ1-2, with a weak D call TRBD1 (5 bases). Trimming removed 1 base from V and 8 bases from J, with 17 bases in between. This CDR3 has 15 residues. The V gene's germline CDR1 is SGHTA and CDR2 FQGNSA. CDR3 DNA: TGTGCCAGCAGCTTAGGGCAGGGTAGGGCTAAGGGCTACACCTTC. Translation: CASSLGQGRAKGYTF.

This clonotype was observed a handful of times. The chain recombines TRBV27 with TRBJ1-1, with D perhaps matching TRBD1 (5 bases). The CDR3 totals 14 residues. V was trimmed by 1 base and J by 4 bases, leaving 10 bases between them. Germline V gene sequence: CDR1 MNHEY, CDR2 SMNVEV (reference sequence). Here the CDR3 DNA reads TGTGCCAGCAGTTTATTAGGGGCGGGCACTGAAGCTTTCTTT. Its protein product is CASSLLGAGTEAFF.

The chain uses TRBV28 and TRBJ2-1; the match to TRBD2 covers 11 bases. The CDR3 has 16 amino acids. Per germline, CDR1 MDHEN and CDR2 SYDVKM. V shed 1 base, J shed 5 bases, and the junction held 4 bases outside the gene matches. This CDR3 is CASSLLAGGPNNEQFF. The CDR3, as DNA: TGTGCCAGCAGTTTATTAGCGGGAGGGCCGAACAATGAGCAGTTCTTC.

This clonotype was seen at least ten times. The chain uses TRBV7-2 and TRBJ1-2, with D possibly being TRBD1 (6 bases). This CDR3 is built from 15 residues. Germline-derived CDR1 and CDR2 are SGHTA and FQGNSA. V lost 5 bases and J 8 bases, leaving 21 bases between the germline ends. The DNA of the CDR3 is TGTGCCAGCAGCCCAGGCGGACAGTTAACTATGGGCTACACCTTC. As protein: CASSPGGQLTMGYTF.

This chain joins TRBV5-6 and TRBJ2-3; D is uncertain. This CDR3 contains 12 residues. V was shortened by 0 bases and J by 4 bases, with 3 bases between the two germline ends. Germline-derived CDR1 and CDR2 are SGHDT and YYEEEE. DNA of the CDR3: TGTGCCAGCAGCTTGGTGTCAGATACGCAGTATTTT. Its protein product is CASSLVSDTQYF.

The rearrangement links TRBV20-1 to TRBJ1-1; the D is unclear. This CDR3 is built from 14 residues. V was pared by 0 bases and J by 5 bases, with 13 bases between. Germline V lookup: CDR1 DFQATT, CDR2 SNEGSKA (reference sequence). The CDR3 is CSAREGGQVTEAFF. In nucleotides, the CDR3 is TGCAGTGCTAGAGAGGGAGGGCAGGTGACTGAAGCTTTCTTT.

The chain carries TRBV19 and TRBJ2-7; D unclear. The CDR3 spans 11 residues. The ends were cut back, 11 bases at V and 2 bases at J, with 10 bases in the middle. The germline gives CDR1 LNHDA, CDR2 SQIVND (reference sequence). The CDR3 DNA sequence: TGTGCCTCTGCGGACGCCTACGAGCAGTACTTC. Its translation: CASADAYEQYF.

This clonotype was observed many times. The V call is TRBV7-2, the J call TRBJ2-5; D gene unclear. This CDR3 contains 12 residues. Germline V gives CDR1 SGHTA, CDR2 FQGNSA. Trimming took 1 base from V and 9 from J, leaving 9 bases between them. The CDR3 here is CASSLENRAQYF. The CDR3 coding sequence is TGTGCCAGCAGCTTAGAAAATAGGGCCCAGTACTTC. The whole variable domain, remainder taken from reference TRBV7-2 and TRBJ2-5, is GAGVSQSPSNKVTEKGKDVELRCDPISGHTALYWYRQSLGQGLEFLIYFQGNSAPDKSGLPSDRFSAERTGGSVSTLTIQRTQQEDSAVYLCASSLENRAQYFGPGTRLLVL.

This chain uses TRBV5-4 with TRBJ2-4; tentatively, D is TRBD2 (6 bases). V was cut by 0 bases and J by 6 bases, with 13 bases left in between. The germline V gene encodes CDR1 SGHNT and CDR2 YYREEE (reference sequence). The CDR3 spans 15 residues. CDR3 in amino acids: CASSLDPGVGNIQYF. The CDR3 coding sequence is TGTGCCAGCAGCTTGGATCCGGGGGTGGGAAACATTCAGTACTTC.

About this clonotype: Being one base from a much bigger clone, this may be a read error. The J gene is TRBJ1-1, the V gene TRBV19, with TRBD1 as a possible D gene (6 bases). Germline V gene data show CDR1 as LNHDA and CDR2 as SQIVND (reference sequence). There are 13 residues in the CDR3. CDR3 bases: TGTGCCAGTTGCCAGGGGAAGAACACTGAAGCTTCCTTT. As protein: CASCQGKNTEASF.

This rearrangement joins TRBV30 to TRBJ2-7, with TRBD2 as a possible D gene (6 bases). CDR1 is GTSNPN, CDR2 SVGIG, per germline (reference sequence). There are 11 residues in the CDR3. The V and J ends lost 4 bases and 7 bases respectively, with 11 bases between them. In nucleotides, the CDR3 is TGTGCCTGGACGGGGGTCAGGGAGCAGTACTTC. Encoded protein: CAWTGVREQYF.

Ten or more counts support this clonotype. The chain couples TRBV7-2 to TRBJ2-2, with D possibly matching TRBD1 (6 bases). The V end lost 1 base, the J end lost 6 bases, and 15 bases lay between the germline ends. Looked up from germline, CDR1 is SGHTA and CDR2 is FQGNSA. This CDR3 comprises 16 residues. The chain's CDR3 is CASSLVGRGRAGELFF. CDR3 DNA sequence: TGTGCCAGCAGCTTAGTGGGCAGGGGACGGGCCGGGGAGCTGTTTTTT.

This chain joins TRBV27 and TRBJ1-6; 8 bases agree with TRBD1. The CDR3 totals 14 residues. Germline trimming cut 3 bases from V and 9 bases from J; bases unmatched to any gene: 4. CDR1 MNHEY and CDR2 SMNVEV come from the germline V gene (reference sequence). The CDR3 reads CASSFPDRGSPLHF. The CDR3, as DNA: TGTGCCAGCAGTTTTCCTGACAGGGGTTCACCCCTCCACTTT.

The table lists this clonotype with a few counts. V and J are TRBV5-4 and TRBJ2-5; D may correspond to TRBD1 or TRBD2 (5 bases each). Per the germline V gene, CDR1 is SGHNT and CDR2 is YYREEE (reference sequence). The CDR3 contains 13 residues. The ends were cut back, 4 bases at V and 5 bases at J, with 12 bases in the middle. The CDR3 region is CASSRVGEETQYF. Here the CDR3 DNA reads TGTGCCAGCAGCAGAGTGGGGGAGGAGACCCAGTACTTC.

This clonotype has a count of ten or more. The chain combines TRBV19 with TRBJ2-7; D is perhaps TRBD1 (6 bases). The CDR3 is made up of 13 amino acids. Trimming stripped 0 bases from V and 3 bases from J, with 6 bases between. The V gene's germline CDR1 is LNHDA and CDR2 SQIVND (reference sequence). CDR3 bases: TGTGCCAGTAGTATAGAGGACAGCTACGAGCAGTACTTC. It codes for CASSIEDSYEQYF. Full variable domain (remainder filled in from reference TRBV19 and TRBJ2-7): DGGITQSPKYLFRKEGQNVTLSCEQNLNHDAMYWYRQDPGQGLRLIYYSQIVNDFQKGDIAEGYSVSREKKESFPLTVTSAQKNPTAFYLCASSIEDSYEQYFGPGTRLTVT.